The clone carrying this T cell receptor (beta chain) has more than one count but fewer than ten. This sample was included in a study of patients and donors after allogeneic stem cell transplantation. Germline loops: CDR1 LGHDT, CDR2 YNNKEL (reference sequence). Trimming took off 3 bases at V and 2 bases at J, with 13 bases between the two ends. CDR3 length equals 15 residues. A single record per CDR3 protein comes from TCRdb applying MiXCR to the RT-PCR reads. The sample has hundreds of thousands of distinct CDR3 sequences; approximately 16% are singletons. The chain is built from TRBV3-1 and TRBJ1-2; TRBD1 is a possible D gene (5 bases). The sample consisted of blood, either unsorted or a sorted T cell fraction (not recorded which). This TCR came from a human donor who was either an allogeneic HSCT recipient or a stem cell or donor lymphocyte infusion donor (not recorded which). It is not recorded whose cells these are; they may come from a transplant donor. The CDR3 loop reads CASSHPWGRNYGYTF. CDR3 DNA sequence: TGTGCCAGCAGCCATCCTTGGGGACGGAACTATGGCTACACCTTC.